This T cell receptor (beta chain) was recovered during a study of identical twins. To note about this clonotype: Its antigen remains unidentified.

Overall study findings and caveats: Cross-sectional statistical analysis, not tracking of the same donors, underpinned the conclusions. Twin pairs had excess sharing that was weaker in beta out-of-frame sequences.

With 0 bases removed from V and 3 bases from J, the gap between germline ends came to 16 bases. CDR3 size: 16 residues. Germline CDR1 and CDR2: SGHRS and YFSETQ. TCRdb independently ran MiXCR on the 5' RACE reads; one entry per CDR3 protein. This sample has 1.5 million to 2 million distinct CDR3 sequences, with less than 35% found just once. This chain connects TRBV5-1 to TRBJ2-7, with D possibly being TRBD1 (5 bases). The receptor comes from a newborn girl in good health. Input material: cord blood. The CDR3 nucleotides are TGCGCCAGCAGCTTGGACGGTCCCGCCGGACACTACGAGCAGTACTTC. As protein: CASSLDGPAGHYEQYF.